The 16 T cell receptor beta chains in this list originate from one sample, sequenced in a study of T-cell memory formation after mild COVID-19 (dated by TCRdb to the early 2020s). To prepare the library, 5' RACE was applied. This sample was sequenced with an Illumina NovaSeq 6000. Clones were called with MiXCR by TCRdb after fastp trimmed the public reads at Q25, and only in-frame beta chains were retained. Identical CDR3 proteins give one entry, which carries the most common genes and DNA. The sample table records about 58,000 distinct CDR3 sequences; around a quarter of these occur just once. Of the sample, more than 40% is held by the ten largest clones. The source material was PBMCs or a T cell subset sorted from them (not recorded which). The receptors originated from a man between 18 and 35 years old who had mild COVID-19 (a few samples of this study predate the infection). The sample titles of this study are shuffled in the database, so cell type and time point are left out; the donor was told from shared clones.

This clonotype has just a few counts. The chain employs TRBV7-9 and TRBJ1-1, with TRBD1 matching 7 bases. The junction had 0 bases not matched to a gene; V was cut back by 3 bases and J by 5 bases. This CDR3 contains 12 residues. Germline lookup yields CDR1 SEHNR and CDR2 FQNEAQ (reference sequence). The CDR3 sequence is CASSLTGTEAFF. CDR3 DNA sequence: TGTGCCAGCAGCTTGACAGGGACTGAAGCTTTCTTT.

The sample holds many counts of this clonotype. V and J are TRBV2 and TRBJ1-5; TRBD1 is a possible D gene (5 bases). Trimming took 8 bases from V and 0 from J, leaving 20 bases between them. This CDR3 is 17 amino acids long. CDR1 SNHLY and CDR2 FYNNEI come from the germline V gene. The CDR3 reads CASGTAAVTTSNQPQHF. CDR3 bases: TGTGCCAGCGGGACGGCTGCCGTCACAACTAGCAATCAGCCCCAGCATTTT.

The sample holds a few counts of this clonotype. The gene calls are TRBV25-1 and TRBJ2-7; 11 bases agree with TRBD1. The CDR3 is made up of 13 amino acids. Germline-derived CDR1 and CDR2 are MGHDK and SYGVNS. Trimming took 7 bases from V and 6 from J; bases not matched to a gene: 5. In DNA, the CDR3 is TGTGCCAGCACCGGGACAGGGGGTTCCGAGCAGTACTTC. Translated: CASTGTGGSEQYF.

This clonotype was found many times. The chain has TRBV12-3 or TRBV12-4 and TRBJ2-1, with TRBD2 matching 9 bases. There are 15 residues in the CDR3. The V and J ends lost 7 bases and 2 bases, in that order; junction bases with no gene match: 6. DNA of the CDR3: TGTGCCAGCACCCAGACTAGCGGACCCTACAATGAGCAGTTCTTC. Its protein product is CASTQTSGPYNEQFF.

The sample holds a few counts of this clonotype. The chain employs TRBV27 and TRBJ1-1; maybe TRBD1 (5 bases). CDR1 is MNHEY and CDR2 is SMNVEV in the germline V gene (reference sequence). The CDR3 is made up of 17 amino acids. V dropped 0 bases and J dropped 4 bases, with 18 bases sitting between them. CDR3 DNA: TGTGCCAGCAGTTTATCCGGGGAGGGGCGGGGTGGCACTGAAGCTTTCTTT. Its translation: CASSLSGEGRGGTEAFF.

This chain joins TRBV4-1 and TRBJ1-1; maybe TRBD1 (5 bases). Trimming shortened V by 2 bases and J by 0 bases, and 16 bases separated the two germline ends. Germline V gene lookup returns CDR1 MGHRA and CDR2 YSYEKL. This CDR3 contains 17 residues. CDR3: CASSQPYNRRVNTEAFF. CDR3 nucleotides: TGCGCCAGCAGCCAACCTTATAACAGGCGGGTGAACACTGAAGCTTTCTTT.

The chain employs TRBV19 and TRBJ1-6; the match to TRBD1 covers 8 bases. Germline CDR1 is LNHDA and CDR2 is SQIVND (reference sequence). The CDR3 sequence is 16 residues long. V trimming: 8 bases; J trimming: 9 bases; junction bases outside the gene matches: 15. DNA of the CDR3: TGTGCCAGTTGCTGCCCGACAGGGGCCTCGGGTTCACCCCTCCACTTT. It specifies CASCCPTGASGSPLHF.

The chain has TRBV7-6 and TRBJ2-7, with D perhaps matching TRBD2 (5 bases). Germline CDR1 is SGHVS and CDR2 is FNYEAQ. This CDR3 comprises 13 residues. V was clipped by 3 bases and J by 5 bases, with 11 bases between them. CDR3 sequence reads: CASSLGDWDEQYF. CDR3 in DNA: TGTGCCAGCAGCTTGGGAGATTGGGACGAGCAGTACTTC.

Only a few counts were recorded for this clonotype. Without the conserved terminal phenylalanine or tryptophan, this CDR3 likely stems from a read error. The genes are TRBV12-3 or TRBV12-4 and TRBJ2-7, with TRBD1 identical over 8 bases. This CDR3 is 13 amino acids long. V gave up 7 bases and J gave up 4 bases; unmatched junction bases: 6. CDR3 residues: CASMLTGEYEQYL. The CDR3, as DNA: TGTGCCAGCATGCTGACAGGGGAGTACGAGCAGTACCTC.

V usage is TRBV5-1 and J usage is TRBJ1-1, with D unclear. Trimming removed 1 base from V and 1 base from J, with 5 bases in between. The CDR3 is 13 amino acids. From germline, CDR1 is SGHRS and CDR2 YFSETQ. The CDR3 sequence: CASSLWQNTEAFF. CDR3 in DNA: TGCGCCAGCAGCTTGTGGCAGAACACTGAAGCTTTCTTT.

This clonotype was counted ten times or more. V is TRBV7-2 and J is TRBJ2-1, with 12 positions matching TRBD2. The CDR3 is 16 residues long. V lost 2 bases, J lost 7 bases, and 6 bases stayed unmatched. Per the germline V gene, CDR1 is SGHTA and CDR2 is FQGNSA. CDR3 amino acids: CASSLIPSGGANEQFF. DNA for the CDR3: TGTGCCAGCAGCTTAATTCCTAGCGGGGGGGCTAATGAGCAGTTCTTC.

This clonotype was counted a few times. J is TRBJ2-7 and V is TRBV9, with a weak D call TRBD2 (6 bases). The CDR3 length is 14 residues. Germline CDR1 SGDLS, CDR2 YYNGEE. V lost 4 bases to trimming and J lost 6 bases, with 17 bases between them. Here the CDR3 reads CASSLGGGSPEQYF. The DNA of the CDR3 is TGTGCCAGCAGCCTCGGGGGAGGAAGCCCCGAGCAGTACTTC.

DNA of the CDR3: TGTGCCAGCAGCCCAGCGGGGGTCCAAGAGACCCAGTACTTC. This codes for CASSPAGVQETQYF. The chain has TRBV9 and TRBJ2-5, with 8 nucleotides matching TRBD2. The V and J ends lost 4 bases and 1 base, in that order; junction bases with no gene match: 3. Germline V CDR1 and CDR2: SGDLS, YYNGEE. The CDR3 runs to 14 residues.

Only a few counts were recorded for this clonotype. This sequence joins TRBV5-1 and TRBJ2-1, with 9 bases lining up with TRBD2. J gave up 4 bases and V 7 bases, and 6 bases lay outside the gene matches. There are 14 residues in the CDR3. Germline V gives CDR1 SGHRS, CDR2 YFSETQ. The chain's CDR3 is CASALAGNYNEQFF. CDR3 DNA sequence: TGCGCCAGCGCTCTAGCGGGGAATTACAATGAGCAGTTCTTC.

The CDR3 DNA reads TGTGCCAGCAGTCAATTATCTGGAAACACCATATATTTT. Translating gives CASSQLSGNTIYF. The J gene is TRBJ1-3, the V gene TRBV6-6; the D is unclear. From germline, CDR1 is MNHNY and CDR2 SVGAGI (reference sequence). This CDR3 is built from 13 residues. Trimming stripped 5 bases from V and 1 base from J, with 6 bases between.

The chain recombines TRBV5-6 with TRBJ2-2, with D possibly matching TRBD2 (6 bases). Germline V gives CDR1 SGHDT, CDR2 YYEEEE. V shed 5 bases and J shed 2 bases, with 19 bases lying between them. The CDR3 totals 17 residues. The CDR3 region is CASSPDTGTPNTGELFF. Here the CDR3 DNA reads TGTGCCAGCAGTCCTGATACCGGGACTCCAAACACCGGGGAGCTGTTTTTT.